This TCR beta chain appears in the sequencing data of a study of cytomegalovirus exposure and HLA in healthy donors. The study, taken as a whole, reports: Among TCR beta chains, those listed as cytomegalovirus-associated numbered some 170. Whilst most TCR sequences proved rare, a subset of public TCRs occurred across many donors. A later analysis showed TCR association rates differing by HLA locus, peaking at DRB1 and lowest at HLA-C.

13 Jbeta primers and 60 Vbeta primers were used for the PCR. Clones were sequenced by immunoSEQ multiplex PCR, and TCRdb holds only the in-frame ones, with some missing. The profile shows 65,000 to 100,000 clones, over 60% of them singletons. Germline V gene data show CDR1 as GTSNPN and CDR2 as SVGIG (reference sequence). V gave up 4 bases and J gave up 4 bases; unmatched junction bases: 11. The CDR3 is 16 amino acids. This clone was picked up one time. The antigen remains unidentified. The receptor was derived from a man aged 40-49 years in good health and CMV-seronegative. V and J are TRBV30 and TRBJ2-3; 10 bases map to TRBD1. The specimen sequenced was PBMCs. CDR3 DNA sequence: TGTGCCTGGACCCCAGGGACAGGGGTCTTCGCAGATACGCAGTATTTT. Residues: CAWTPGTGVFADTQYF. Using reference TRBV30 and TRBJ2-3 for the parts outside the CDR3, the full variable domain is SQTIHQWPATLVQPVGSPLSLECTVEGTSNPNLYWYRQAAGRGLQLLFYSVGIGQISSEVPQNLSASRPQDRQFILSSKKLLLSDSGFYLCAWTPGTGVFADTQYFGPGTRLTVL.